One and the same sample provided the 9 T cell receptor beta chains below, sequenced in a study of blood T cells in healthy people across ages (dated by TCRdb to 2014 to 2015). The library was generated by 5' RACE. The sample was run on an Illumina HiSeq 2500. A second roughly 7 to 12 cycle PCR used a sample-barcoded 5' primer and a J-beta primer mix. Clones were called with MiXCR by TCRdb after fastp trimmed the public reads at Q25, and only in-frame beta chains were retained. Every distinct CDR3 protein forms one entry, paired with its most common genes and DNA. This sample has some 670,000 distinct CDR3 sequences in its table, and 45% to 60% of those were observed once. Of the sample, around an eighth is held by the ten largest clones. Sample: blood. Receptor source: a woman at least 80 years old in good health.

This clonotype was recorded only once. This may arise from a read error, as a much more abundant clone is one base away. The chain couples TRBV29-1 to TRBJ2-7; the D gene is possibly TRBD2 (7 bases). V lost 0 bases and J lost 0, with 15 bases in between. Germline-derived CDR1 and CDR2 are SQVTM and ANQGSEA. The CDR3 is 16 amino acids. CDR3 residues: CSVEDLAGGHSYEQYF. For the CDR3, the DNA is TGCAGCGTTGAAGATCTGGCCGGGGGGCACTCCTACGAGCAGTACTTC.

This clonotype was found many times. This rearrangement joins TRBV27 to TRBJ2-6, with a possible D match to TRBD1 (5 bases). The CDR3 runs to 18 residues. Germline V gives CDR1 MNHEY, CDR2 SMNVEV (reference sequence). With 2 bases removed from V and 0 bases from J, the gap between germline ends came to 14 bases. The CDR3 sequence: CASSLRGRPSSGANVLTF. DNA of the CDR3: TGTGCCAGCAGTTTAAGGGGCAGACCATCCTCTGGGGCCAACGTCCTGACTTTC.

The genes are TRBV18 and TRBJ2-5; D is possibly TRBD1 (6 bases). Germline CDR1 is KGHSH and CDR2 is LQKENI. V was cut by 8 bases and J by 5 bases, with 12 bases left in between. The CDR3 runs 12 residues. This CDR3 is CASQNQGETQYF. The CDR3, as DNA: TGTGCCAGCCAAAACCAGGGGGAGACCCAGTACTTC.

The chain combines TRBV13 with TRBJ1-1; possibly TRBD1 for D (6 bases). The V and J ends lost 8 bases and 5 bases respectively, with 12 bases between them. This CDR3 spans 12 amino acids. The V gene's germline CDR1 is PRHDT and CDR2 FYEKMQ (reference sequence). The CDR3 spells CASLIRGTEAFF. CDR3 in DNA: TGTGCCAGCCTGATAAGGGGGACTGAAGCTTTCTTT.

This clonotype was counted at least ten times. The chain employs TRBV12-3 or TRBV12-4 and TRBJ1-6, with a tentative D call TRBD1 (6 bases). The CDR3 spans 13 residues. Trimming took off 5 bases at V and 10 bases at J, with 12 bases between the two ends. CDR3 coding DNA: TGTGCCAGCAGTCCGGGGGCTTTCTCACCCCTCCACTTT. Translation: CASSPGAFSPLHF.

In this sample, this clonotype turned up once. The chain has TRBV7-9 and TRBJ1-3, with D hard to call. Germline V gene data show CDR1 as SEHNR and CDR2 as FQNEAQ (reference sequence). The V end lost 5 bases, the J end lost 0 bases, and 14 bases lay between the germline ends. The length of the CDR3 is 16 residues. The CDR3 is CASSAVTPSSGNTIYF. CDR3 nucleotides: TGTGCCAGCAGCGCGGTTACCCCGAGCTCTGGAAACACCATATATTTT.

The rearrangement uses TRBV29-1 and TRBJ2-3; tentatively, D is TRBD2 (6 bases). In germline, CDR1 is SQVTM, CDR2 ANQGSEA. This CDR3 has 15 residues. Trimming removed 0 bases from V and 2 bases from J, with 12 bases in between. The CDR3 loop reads CSVEDGSGHTDTQYF. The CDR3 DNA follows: TGCAGCGTTGAAGACGGTAGCGGACACACAGATACGCAGTATTTT.

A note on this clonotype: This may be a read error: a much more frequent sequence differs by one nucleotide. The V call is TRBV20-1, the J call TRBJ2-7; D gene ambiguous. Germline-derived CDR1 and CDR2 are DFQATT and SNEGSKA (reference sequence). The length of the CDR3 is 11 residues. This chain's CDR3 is CSASISYVQYF. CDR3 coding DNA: TGCAGTGCTAGCATATCCTACGTGCAGTACTTC.

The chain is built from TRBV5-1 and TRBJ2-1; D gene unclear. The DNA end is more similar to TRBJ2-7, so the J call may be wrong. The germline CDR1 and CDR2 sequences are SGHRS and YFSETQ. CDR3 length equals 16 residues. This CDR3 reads CASSFDGQVLVNEQYF. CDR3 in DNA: TGCGCCAGCAGCTTTGACGGTCAGGTTCTCGTAAATGAGCAGTACTTC.